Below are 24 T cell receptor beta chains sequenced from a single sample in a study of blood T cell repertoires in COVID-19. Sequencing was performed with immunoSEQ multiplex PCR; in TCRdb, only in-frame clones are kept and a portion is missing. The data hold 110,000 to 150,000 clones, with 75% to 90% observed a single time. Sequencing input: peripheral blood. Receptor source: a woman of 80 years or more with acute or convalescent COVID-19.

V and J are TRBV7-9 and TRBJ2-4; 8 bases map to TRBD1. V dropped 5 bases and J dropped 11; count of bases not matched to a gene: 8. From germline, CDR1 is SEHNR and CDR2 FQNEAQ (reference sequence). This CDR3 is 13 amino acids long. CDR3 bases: TGTGCCAGCAGCGAGACAGGGGACGGGTTTCAGTACTTC. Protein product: CASSETGDGFQYF.

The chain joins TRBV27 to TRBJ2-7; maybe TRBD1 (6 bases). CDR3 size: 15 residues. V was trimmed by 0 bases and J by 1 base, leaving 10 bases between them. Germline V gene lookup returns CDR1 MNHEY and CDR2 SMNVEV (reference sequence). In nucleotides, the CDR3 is TGTGCCAGCAGTTTATCACAGGGTTTGTCCTACGAGCAGTACTTC. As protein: CASSLSQGLSYEQYF.

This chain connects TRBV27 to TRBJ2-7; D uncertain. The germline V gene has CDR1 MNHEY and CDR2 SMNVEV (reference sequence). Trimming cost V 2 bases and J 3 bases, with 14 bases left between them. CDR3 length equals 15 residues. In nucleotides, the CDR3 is TGTGCCAGCAGTTTACAACAGTCGCAGGACTACGAGCAGTACTTC. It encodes CASSLQQSQDYEQYF.

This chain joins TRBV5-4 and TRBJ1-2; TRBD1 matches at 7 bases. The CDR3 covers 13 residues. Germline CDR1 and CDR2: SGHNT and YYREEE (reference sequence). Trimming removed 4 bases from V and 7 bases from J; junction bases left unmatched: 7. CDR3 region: CASSQGGEGGYTF. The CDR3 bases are TGTGCCAGCAGCCAAGGGGGCGAGGGTGGCTACACCTTC.

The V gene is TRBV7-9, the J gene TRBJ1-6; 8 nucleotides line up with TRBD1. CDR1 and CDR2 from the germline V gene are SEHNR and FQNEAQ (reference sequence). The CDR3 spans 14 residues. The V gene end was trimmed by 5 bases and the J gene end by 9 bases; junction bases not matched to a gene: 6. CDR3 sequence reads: CASSQGAGVSPLHF. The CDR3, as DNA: TGTGCCAGCAGCCAGGGGGCGGGAGTTTCACCCCTCCACTTT.

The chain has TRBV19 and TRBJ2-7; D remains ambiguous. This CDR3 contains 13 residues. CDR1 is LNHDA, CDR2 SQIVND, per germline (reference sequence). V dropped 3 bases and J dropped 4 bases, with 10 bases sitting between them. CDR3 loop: CASSIRLEYEQYF. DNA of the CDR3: TGTGCCAGTAGTATCCGCCTCGAGTACGAGCAGTACTTC. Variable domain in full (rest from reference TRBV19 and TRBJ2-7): DGGITQSPKYLFRKEGQNVTLSCEQNLNHDAMYWYRQDPGQGLRLIYYSQIVNDFQKGDIAEGYSVSREKKESFPLTVTSAQKNPTAFYLCASSIRLEYEQYFGPGTRLTVT.

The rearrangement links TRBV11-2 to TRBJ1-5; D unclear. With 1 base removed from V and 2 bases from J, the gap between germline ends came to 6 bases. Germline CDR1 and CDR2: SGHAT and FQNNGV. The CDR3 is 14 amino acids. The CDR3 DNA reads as TGTGCCAGCAGCTTAGGGGGAGGCAATCAGCCCCAGCATTTT. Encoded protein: CASSLGGGNQPQHF.

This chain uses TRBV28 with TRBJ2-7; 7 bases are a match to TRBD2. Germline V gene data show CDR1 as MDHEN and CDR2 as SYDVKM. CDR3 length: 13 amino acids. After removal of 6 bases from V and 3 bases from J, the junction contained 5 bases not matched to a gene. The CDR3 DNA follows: TGTGCCAGCAGGAGTCAGCGGGGCTACGAGCAGTACTTC. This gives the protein CASRSQRGYEQYF.

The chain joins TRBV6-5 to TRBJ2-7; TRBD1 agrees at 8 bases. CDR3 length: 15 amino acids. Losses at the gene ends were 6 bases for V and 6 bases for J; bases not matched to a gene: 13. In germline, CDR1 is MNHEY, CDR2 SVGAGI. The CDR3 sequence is CASRRDGTGWVEQYF. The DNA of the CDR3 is TGTGCCAGCAGAAGAGACGGGACAGGTTGGGTCGAGCAGTACTTC.

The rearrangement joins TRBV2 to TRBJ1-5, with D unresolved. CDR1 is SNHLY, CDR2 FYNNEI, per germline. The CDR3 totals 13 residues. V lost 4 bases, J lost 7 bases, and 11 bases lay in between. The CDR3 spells CASSVAYLQPQHF. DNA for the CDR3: TGTGCCAGCAGTGTGGCTTATCTCCAGCCCCAGCATTTT. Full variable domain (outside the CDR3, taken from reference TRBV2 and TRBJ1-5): EPEVTQTPSHQVTQMGQEVILRCVPISNHLYFYWYRQILGQKVEFLVSFYNNEISEKSEIFDDQFSVERPDGSNFTLKIRSTKLEDSAMYFCASSVAYLQPQHFGDGTRLSIL.

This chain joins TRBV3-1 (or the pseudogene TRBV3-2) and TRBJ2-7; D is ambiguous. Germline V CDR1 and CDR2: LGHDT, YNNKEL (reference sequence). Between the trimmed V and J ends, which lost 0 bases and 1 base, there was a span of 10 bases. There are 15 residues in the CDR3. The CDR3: CASSQDVARSYEQYF. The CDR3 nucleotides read TGTGCCAGCAGCCAAGATGTGGCCAGGTCCTACGAGCAGTACTTC.

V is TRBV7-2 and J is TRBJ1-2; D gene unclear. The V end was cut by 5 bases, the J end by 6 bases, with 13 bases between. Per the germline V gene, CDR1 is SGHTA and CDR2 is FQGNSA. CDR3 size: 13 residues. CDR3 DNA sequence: TGTGCCAGCAGCGGGGTTCGAGGGCATGGCTACACCTTC. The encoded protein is CASSGVRGHGYTF.

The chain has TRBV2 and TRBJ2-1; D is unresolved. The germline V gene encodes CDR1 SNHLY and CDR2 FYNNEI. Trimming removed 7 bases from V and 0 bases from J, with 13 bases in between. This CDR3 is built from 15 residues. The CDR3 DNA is TGTGCCAGCATCTTTATGTCTAGCTCCTACAATGAGCAGTTCTTC. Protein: CASIFMSSSYNEQFF.

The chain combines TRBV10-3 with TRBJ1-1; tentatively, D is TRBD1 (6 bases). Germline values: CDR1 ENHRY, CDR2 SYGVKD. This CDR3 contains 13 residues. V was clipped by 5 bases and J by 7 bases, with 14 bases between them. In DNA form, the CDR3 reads TGTGCCATCAGTACTCAGGACAGACTTGAAGCTTTCTTT. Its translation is CAISTQDRLEAFF.

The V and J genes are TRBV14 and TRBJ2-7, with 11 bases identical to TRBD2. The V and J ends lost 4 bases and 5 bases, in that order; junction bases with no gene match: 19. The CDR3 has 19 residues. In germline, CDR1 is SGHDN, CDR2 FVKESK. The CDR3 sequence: CASSPLAGGLRGMKNEQYF. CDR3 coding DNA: TGTGCCAGCAGCCCGCTAGCGGGAGGCTTGCGGGGGATGAAGAACGAGCAGTACTTC. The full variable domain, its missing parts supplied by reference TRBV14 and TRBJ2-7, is EAGVTQFPSHSVIEKGQTVTLRCDPISGHDNLYWYRRVMGKEIKFLLHFVKESKQDESGMPNNRFLAERTGGTYSTLKVQPAELEDSGVYFCASSPLAGGLRGMKNEQYFGPGTRLTVT.

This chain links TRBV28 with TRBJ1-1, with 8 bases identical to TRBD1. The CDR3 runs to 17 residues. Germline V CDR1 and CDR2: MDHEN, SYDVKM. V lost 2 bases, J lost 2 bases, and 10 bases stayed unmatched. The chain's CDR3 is CASSLQPHRGANTEAFF. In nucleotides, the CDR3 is TGTGCCAGCAGTTTACAACCTCACAGGGGGGCTAACACTGAAGCTTTCTTT.

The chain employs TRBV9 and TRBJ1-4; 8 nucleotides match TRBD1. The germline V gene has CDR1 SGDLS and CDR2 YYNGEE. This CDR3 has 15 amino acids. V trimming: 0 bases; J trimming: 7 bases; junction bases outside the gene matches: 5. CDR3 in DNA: TGTGCCAGCAGCGTAGTAGGAGACAGGGGTGAAAAACTGTTTTTT. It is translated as CASSVVGDRGEKLFF.

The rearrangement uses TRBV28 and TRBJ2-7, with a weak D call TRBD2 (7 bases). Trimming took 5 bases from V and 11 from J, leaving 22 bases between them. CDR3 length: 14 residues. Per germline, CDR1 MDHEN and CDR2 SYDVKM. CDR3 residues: CASSGTPVVRGEYF. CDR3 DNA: TGTGCCAGCAGTGGGACACCGGTGGTTCGGGGGGAGTACTTC.

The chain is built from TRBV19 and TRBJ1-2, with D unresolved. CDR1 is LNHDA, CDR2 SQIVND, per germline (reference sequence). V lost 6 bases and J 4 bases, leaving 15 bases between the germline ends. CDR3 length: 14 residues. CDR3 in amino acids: CASSRRRLSYGYTF. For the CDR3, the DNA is TGTGCCAGTAGCCGAAGGAGGCTCAGCTATGGCTACACCTTC.

The CDR3 is CASSLRGENTEAFF. CDR3 bases: TGTGCCAGCAGCTTACGGGGGGAGAACACTGAAGCTTTCTTT. The V gene is TRBV7-3, the J gene TRBJ1-1, with D possibly being TRBD1 (5 bases). This CDR3 contains 14 residues. The germline gives CDR1 SGHTA, CDR2 FQGTGA. Trimming stripped 2 bases from V and 1 base from J, with 8 bases between. Using reference TRBV7-3 and TRBJ1-1 for the parts outside the CDR3, the full variable domain is GAGVSQTPSNKVTEKGKYVELRCDPISGHTALYWYRQSLGQGPEFLIYFQGTGAADDSGLPNDRFFAVRPEGSVSTLKIQRTERGDSAVYLCASSLRGENTEAFFGQGTRLTVV.

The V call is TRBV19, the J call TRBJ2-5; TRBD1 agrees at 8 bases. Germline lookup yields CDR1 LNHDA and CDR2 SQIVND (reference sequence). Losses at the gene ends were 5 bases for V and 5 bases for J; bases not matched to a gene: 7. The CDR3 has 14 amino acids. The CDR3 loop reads CASSPDRGQETQYF. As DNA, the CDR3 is TGTGCCAGTAGTCCCGACAGGGGACAGGAGACCCAGTACTTC.

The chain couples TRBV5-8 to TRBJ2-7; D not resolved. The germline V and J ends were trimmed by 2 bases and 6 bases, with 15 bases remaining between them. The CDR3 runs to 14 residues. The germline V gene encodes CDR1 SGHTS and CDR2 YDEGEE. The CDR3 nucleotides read TGTGCCAGCAGCTTACTCCAGGTACGCGTCGAGCAGTACTTC. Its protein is CASSLLQVRVEQYF.

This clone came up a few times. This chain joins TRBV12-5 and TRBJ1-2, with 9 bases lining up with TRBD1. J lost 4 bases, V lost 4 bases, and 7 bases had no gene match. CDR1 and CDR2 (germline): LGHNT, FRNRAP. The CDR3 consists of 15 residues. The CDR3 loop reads CASGSHRGPFYGYTF. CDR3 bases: TGTGCTAGTGGTTCCCACAGGGGGCCATTCTATGGCTACACCTTC. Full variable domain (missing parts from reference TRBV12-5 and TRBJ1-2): DARVTQTPRHKVTEMGQEVTMRCQPILGHNTVFWYRQTMMQGLELLAYFRNRAPLDDSGMPKDRFSAEMPDATLATLKIQPSEPRDSAVYFCASGSHRGPFYGYTFGSGTRLTVV.

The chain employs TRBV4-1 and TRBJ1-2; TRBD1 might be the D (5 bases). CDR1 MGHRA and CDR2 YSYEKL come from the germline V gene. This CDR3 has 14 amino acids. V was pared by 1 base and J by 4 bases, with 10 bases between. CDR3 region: CASSQARRGYGYTF. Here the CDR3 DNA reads TGCGCCAGCAGCCAAGCCAGGAGGGGCTATGGCTACACCTTC.